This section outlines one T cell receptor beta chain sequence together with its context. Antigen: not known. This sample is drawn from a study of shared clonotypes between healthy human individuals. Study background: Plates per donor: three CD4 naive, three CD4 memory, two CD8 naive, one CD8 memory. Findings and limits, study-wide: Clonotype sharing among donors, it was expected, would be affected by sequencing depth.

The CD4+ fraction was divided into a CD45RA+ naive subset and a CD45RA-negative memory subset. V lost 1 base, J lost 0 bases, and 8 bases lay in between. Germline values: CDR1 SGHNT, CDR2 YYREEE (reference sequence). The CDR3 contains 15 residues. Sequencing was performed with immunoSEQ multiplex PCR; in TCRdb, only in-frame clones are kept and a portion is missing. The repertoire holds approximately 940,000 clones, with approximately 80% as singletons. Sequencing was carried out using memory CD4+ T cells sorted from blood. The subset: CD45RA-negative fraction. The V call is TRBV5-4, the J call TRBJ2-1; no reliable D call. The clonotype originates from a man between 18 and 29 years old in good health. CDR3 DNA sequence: TGTGCCAGCAGCTTGTATAGTAGCTCCTACAATGAGCAGTTCTTC. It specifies CASSLYSSSYNEQFF.